The present TCR beta chain was sequenced within a study of human thymus T cells. Germline V gene lookup returns CDR1 SGHRS and CDR2 YFSETQ. CDR3 length equals 15 residues. V was pared by 5 bases and J by 10 bases, with 14 bases of the junction left unmatched. Corrective cardiac surgery supplied the resected thymus tissue. Donors consisted of healthy Finnish infants (having corrective surgery for congenital heart defects). Whole-study results and caveats: Related work found strong thymic repertoire overlap between unrelated individuals. Seemingly biased V and J gene usage marked thymic and blood repertoires.

Measured with immunoSEQ multiplex PCR; TCRdb has only the in-frame clones, and not every one. The table lists some 130,000 clones, around 96% of them singletons. For this clone: Antigen unknown.

This clonotype was sampled from a boy under two years old with a congenital heart defect but otherwise immunologically healthy. The sequenced sample was thymus tissue. The chain is built from TRBV5-1 and TRBJ2-1; TRBD1 aligns across 8 bases. DNA for the CDR3: TGCGCCAGCAGTTACGGACAGGGATACCCGGAGGAGCAGTTCTTC. This encodes CASSYGQGYPEEQFF.